Listed below are T cell receptor beta chains from one sample, sequenced in a study of shared clonotypes between healthy human individuals. The repertoire was sequenced with immunoSEQ multiplex PCR; TCRdb's copy has only in-frame clones and lacks some. The table records about 730,000 clones, around 70% of them present only once. Sequencing was carried out using memory CD4+ T cells sorted from blood. These receptors all stem from a woman aged 25-40 years in good health. CDR3s include the opening cysteine and the closing phenylalanine or tryptophan. A D gene is named only where the DNA matches it firmly. Clone size is given for some rows only: seen once, a few or many times, or a class if the clone is expanded.

clone_size | j_call | v_call | d_call | cdr3_aa | cdr3_nt
NA | TRBJ1-1 | TRBV5-1 | TRBD1 | CASSGTGGVNTEAFF | TGCGCCAGCAGCGGTACAGGGGGCGTGAACACTGAAGCTTTCTTT
NA | TRBJ2-4 | TRBV11-3 | TRBD1 | CASSLGQGTKNIQYF | TGTGCCAGCAGCTTGGGACAGGGGACCAAAAACATTCAGTACTTC
NA | TRBJ2-3 | TRBV14 | TRBD2 | CASSLLAGGRYF | TGTGCCAGCAGCTTACTAGCGGGAGGAAGGTATTTT
NA | TRBJ1-5 | TRBV2 | NA | CASSVDGDSNQPQHF | TGTGCCAGCAGTGTGGACGGAGATAGCAATCAGCCCCAGCATTTT
few | TRBJ1-3 | TRBV11-3 | NA | CASSSTGSSGNTIYF | TGTGCCAGCAGCTCGACAGGCTCCTCTGGAAACACCATATATTTT
NA | TRBJ2-7 | TRBV18 | TRBD2 | CASSTTSGYEQYF | TGTGCCAGCTCAACGACTAGCGGGTACGAGCAGTACTTC
NA | TRBJ1-5 | TRBV6-1 | NA | CASSELASWGYSNQPQHF | TGTGCCAGCAGTGAGTTGGCCTCCTGGGGCTATAGCAATCAGCCCCAGCATTTT
NA | TRBJ1-1 | TRBV28 | NA | CASSLLVRRNTEAFF | TGTGCCAGCAGTTTACTGGTTCGCAGGAACACTGAAGCTTTCTTT
NA | TRBJ2-7 | TRBV14 | TRBD2 | CASSQIGLADETYEQYF | TGTGCCAGCAGCCAAATTGGACTAGCGGATGAGACCTACGAGCAGTACTTC
few | TRBJ2-2 | TRBV7-9 | NA | CASKTIRGSEGAGELFF | TGTGCCAGCAAAACAATCCGCGGGAGTGAGGGGGCCGGGGAGCTGTTTTTT
once | TRBJ2-3 | TRBV6-5 | NA | CASSNLWGDTQYF | TGTGCCAGCAGTAACCTGTGGGGAGATACGCAGTATTTT
NA | TRBJ1-1 | TRBV6-1 | TRBD1 | CASSEDRRYTEAFF | TGTGCCAGCAGTGAGGACAGGAGATACACTGAAGCTTTCTTT
NA | TRBJ1-5 | TRBV18 | NA | CASSPGGDGGQPQHF | TGTGCCAGCTCACCAGGTGGGGACGGCGGTCAGCCCCAGCATTTT
NA | TRBJ1-2 | TRBV6-1 | NA | CASRPSGGGPYGYTF | TGTGCCAGCAGACCTTCTGGGGGGGGGCCCTATGGCTACACCTTC
NA | TRBJ1-5 | TRBV14 | NA | CASSQDRSPSYILPQHF | TGTGCCAGCAGCCAAGATCGTTCGCCCTCATACATCTTGCCCCAGCATTTT
NA | TRBJ2-3 | TRBV7-9 | TRBD2 | CASSLGLAGAGDTQYF | TGTGCCAGCAGCCTCGGACTAGCGGGAGCGGGAGATACGCAGTATTTT
NA | TRBJ2-5 | TRBV2 | TRBD1 | CASRAGTGVETQYF | TGTGCCAGCAGGGCCGGGACAGGGGTGGAGACCCAGTACTTC
NA | TRBJ2-5 | TRBV7-6 | NA | CASSSRTLETQYF | TGTGCCAGCAGCTCCCGCACGCTAGAGACCCAGTACTTC
NA | TRBJ1-2 | TRBV13 | NA | CASSDDGRYGYTF | TGTGCCAGCAGCGATGACGGACGCTATGGCTACACCTTC
once | TRBJ2-5 | TRBV25-1 | NA | CASSERGQETQYF | TGTGCCAGCAGTGAAAGGGGACAAGAGACCCAGTACTTC
few | TRBJ1-5 | TRBV6-5 | NA | CASSSTGTVNQPQHF | TGTGCCAGCAGTTCTACCGGGACGGTGAATCAGCCCCAGCATTTT
NA | TRBJ1-1 | TRBV9 | NA | CASKVLENTEAFF | TGTGCCAGCAAGGTCTTGGAGAACACTGAAGCTTTCTTT
NA | TRBJ2-5 | TRBV4-2 | TRBD1 | CASSPGQGGGQETQYF | TGTGCCAGCAGCCCCGGACAGGGGGGAGGCCAAGAGACCCAGTACTTC
few | TRBJ2-5 | TRBV11-2 | TRBD2 | CASSVGTNQETQYF | TGTGCCAGCAGCGTCGGGACTAATCAAGAGACCCAGTACTTC
many | TRBJ2-7 | TRBV5-1 | NA | CASSLGTYEQYF | TGCGCCAGCAGCTTGGGTACCTACGAGCAGTACTTC
NA | TRBJ1-1 | TRBV7-9 | NA | CASSLVGARRAFF | TGTGCCAGCAGCTTGGTAGGGGCCCGGCGGGCTTTCTTT
NA | TRBJ2-7 | TRBV5-4 | TRBD2 | CASSPQGGSSREQYF | TGTGCCAGCAGCCCCCAAGGCGGGAGCTCGCGAGAGCAGTACTTC
NA | TRBJ2-4 | TRBV18 | NA | CASSRGQGSENIQYF | TGTGCCAGCTCGAGGGGTCAGGGTTCCGAAAACATTCAGTACTTC
NA | TRBJ1-5 | TRBV28 | TRBD1 | CASSALDRDNQPQHF | TGTGCCAGCAGCGCCCTGGACAGGGACAATCAGCCCCAGCATTTT
NA | TRBJ2-3 | TRBV10-1 | NA | CASSGQGPTDTQYF | TGCGCCAGCAGTGGTCAGGGGCCCACAGATACGCAGTATTTT
NA | TRBJ2-7 | TRBV5-1 | NA | CASSPEGRPYEQYF | TGCGCCAGCAGCCCGGAGGGTAGGCCCTACGAGCAGTACTTC
NA | TRBJ2-1 | TRBV7-3 | NA | CASSLTASHEQFF | TGTGCCAGCAGCTTAACGGCTAGTCATGAGCAGTTCTTC
once | TRBJ2-7 | TRBV5-1 | TRBD2 | CASSSGGLAVHEQYF | TGCGCCAGCAGCTCGGGTGGGCTAGCGGTCCACGAGCAGTACTTC
NA | TRBJ1-5 | TRBV7-8 | NA | CASSAGGGNQPQHF | TGTGCCAGCAGCGCGGGGGGGGGCAATCAGCCCCAGCATTTT
NA | TRBJ2-1 | TRBV7-9 | TRBD2 | CASSRTSDNEQFF | TGTGCCAGCAGCCGCACTAGCGACAATGAGCAGTTCTTC
NA | TRBJ1-4 | TRBV19 | NA | CASSIGEGNEKLFF | TGTGCCAGTAGTATAGGAGAGGGGAATGAAAAACTGTTTTTT
NA | TRBJ2-7 | TRBV7-6 | TRBD2 | CASSTKTSGISEQYF | TGTGCCAGCAGCACAAAGACTAGCGGGATTAGCGAGCAGTACTTC
NA | TRBJ2-7 | TRBV5-1 | NA | CASSQGGGLYEQYF | TGCGCCAGCAGCCAGGGGGGCGGACTCTACGAGCAGTACTTC
few | TRBJ2-5 | TRBV15 | TRBD2 | CATSRDSGKETQYF | TGTGCCACCAGCAGAGATAGCGGGAAGGAGACCCAGTACTTC
NA | TRBJ1-2 | TRBV30 | NA | CAWRLTGNGYTF | TGTGCCTGGAGGCTCACAGGGAATGGCTACACCTTC
NA | TRBJ1-5 | TRBV10-2 | NA | CASRRDKNQPQHF | TGCGCCAGCCGCCGGGACAAAAATCAGCCCCAGCATTTT
once | TRBJ2-7 | TRBV11-2 | NA | CASSFSGTYEQYF | TGTGCCAGCAGCTTCTCAGGGACCTACGAGCAGTACTTC
many | TRBJ1-2 | TRBV9 | NA | CASSVGTENYGYTF | TGTGCCAGCAGCGTAGGAACGGAGAACTATGGCTACACCTTC
NA | TRBJ1-2 | TRBV28 | NA | CASSFGAVNYGYTF | TGTGCCAGCAGTTTCGGCGCAGTTAACTATGGCTACACCTTC
NA | TRBJ2-3 | TRBV15 | NA | CATSSTLGSDTQYF | TGTGCCACCAGCAGTACATTGGGGTCAGATACGCAGTATTTT
NA | TRBJ1-2 | TRBV13 | NA | CASSLSIHLTGYTF | TGTGCCAGCAGCTTATCTATCCATTTGACGGGCTACACCTTC
once | TRBJ2-7 | TRBV30 | NA | CAWSPVGTRSTSEQYF | TGTGCCTGGAGTCCCGTAGGAACTAGATCCACCTCCGAGCAGTACTTC
NA | TRBJ1-2 | TRBV4-2 | TRBD1 | CASSQERFGQGAGGYTF | TGTGCCAGCAGCCAAGAACGCTTTGGACAGGGGGCAGGTGGCTACACCTTC
NA | TRBJ1-3 | TRBV5-1 | TRBD1 | CASSLDRGASGNTIYF | TGCGCCAGCAGCTTGGACAGGGGTGCCTCTGGAAACACCATATATTTT
NA | TRBJ2-2 | TRBV11-2 | NA | CASSPARPGELFF | TGTGCCAGCAGCCCTGCGAGGCCCGGGGAGCTGTTTTTT
NA | TRBJ2-7 | TRBV11-3 | TRBD2 | CASSRLRRERYEQYF | TGTGCCAGCAGTCGACTTCGGCGGGAGAGGTACGAGCAGTACTTC
NA | TRBJ1-2 | TRBV18 | NA | CASSPSPGALDGYTF | TGTGCCAGCTCACCATCTCCAGGTGCCCTGGATGGCTACACCTTC
NA | TRBJ2-7 | TRBV7-9 | NA | CASSLASGAYEQYF | TGTGCCAGCAGCTTAGCTAGCGGAGCCTACGAGCAGTACTTC